This entry describes one T cell receptor beta chain. No antigen is known for it. V lost 3 bases and J lost 7, with 16 bases in between. From germline, CDR1 is MNHNS and CDR2 SASEGT. The CDR3 runs 15 residues. This sample was taken from a study of graft-versus-host responses after intestinal transplantation. The protocol was immunoSEQ multiplex PCR, while the TCRdb copy is restricted to in-frame clones and leaves out a portion. The sample consists of nearly 90,000 clones, roughly four fifths of them appearing once. This clonotype originated in a human donor who received an intestinal transplant. Sequencing used unstimulated CD8+ T cells sorted from spleen or lymph node cells, obtained before intestinal transplant. V and J are TRBV6-1 and TRBJ2-1; the D is unclear. The CDR3 DNA reads TGTGCCAGCAGTGACCTCTATAGATTAGGGAATGAGCAGTTCTTC. Translated: CASSDLYRLGNEQFF.